Sequencing of this TCR beta chain was carried out in a study of blood T cell repertoires in COVID-19. This clone appeared a single time. The method was immunoSEQ multiplex PCR; TCRdb's version includes in-frame clones alone and lacks a portion of them. The table has approximately 47,000 clones, approximately 87% seen once. Material: peripheral blood. This receptor was identified in a woman in her sixties with acute or convalescent COVID-19.

The CDR3 sequence is CASSRRLENTEAFF. CDR3 sequence (DNA): TGTGCCAGCTCCCGGCGGCTGGAGAACACTGAAGCTTTCTTT. V gene TRBV18 combines with J gene TRBJ1-1; D call uncertain. V lost 6 bases and J 1 base, leaving 12 bases between the germline ends. The CDR3 runs 14 residues. Germline CDR1 and CDR2: KGHSH and LQKENI.